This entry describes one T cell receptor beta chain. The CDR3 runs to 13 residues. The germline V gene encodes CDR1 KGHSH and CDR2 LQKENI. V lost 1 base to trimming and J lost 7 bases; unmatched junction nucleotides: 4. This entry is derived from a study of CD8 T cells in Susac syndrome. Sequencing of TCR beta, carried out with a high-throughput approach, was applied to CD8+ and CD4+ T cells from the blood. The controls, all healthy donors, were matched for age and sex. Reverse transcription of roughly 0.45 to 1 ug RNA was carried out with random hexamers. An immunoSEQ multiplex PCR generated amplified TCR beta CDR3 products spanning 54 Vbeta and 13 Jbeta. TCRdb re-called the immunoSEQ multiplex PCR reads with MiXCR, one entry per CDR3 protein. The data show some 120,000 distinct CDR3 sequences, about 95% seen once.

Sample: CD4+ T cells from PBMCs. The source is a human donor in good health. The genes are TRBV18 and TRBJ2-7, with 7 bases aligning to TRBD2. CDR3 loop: CASSPRGEGEQYF. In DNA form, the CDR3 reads TGTGCCAGCTCACCACGAGGGGAGGGGGAGCAGTACTTC.